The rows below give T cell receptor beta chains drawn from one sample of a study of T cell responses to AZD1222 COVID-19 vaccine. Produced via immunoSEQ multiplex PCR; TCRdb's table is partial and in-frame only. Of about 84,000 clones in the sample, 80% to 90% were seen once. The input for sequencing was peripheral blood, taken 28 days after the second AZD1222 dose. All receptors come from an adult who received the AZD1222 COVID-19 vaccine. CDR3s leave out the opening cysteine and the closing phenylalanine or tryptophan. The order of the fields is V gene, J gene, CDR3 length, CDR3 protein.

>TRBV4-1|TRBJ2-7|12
ASSQRGDAYEQY
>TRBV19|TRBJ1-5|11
ASSPGQAGAQH
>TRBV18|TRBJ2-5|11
ASSASRQETQY
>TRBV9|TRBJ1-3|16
ASSGTGGQTPSGNTIY
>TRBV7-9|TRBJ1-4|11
ATSTAGNEKLF
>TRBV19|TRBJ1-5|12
ASSMGQGAPGLD
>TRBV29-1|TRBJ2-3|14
SVVVAGGLGTDTQY
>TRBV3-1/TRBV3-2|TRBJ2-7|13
ASSQGGQASYEQY
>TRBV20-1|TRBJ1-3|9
SARKGNTIY
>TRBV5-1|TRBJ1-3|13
ASSPQGATGNTIY
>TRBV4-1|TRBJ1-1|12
ASTPRGVNTEAF
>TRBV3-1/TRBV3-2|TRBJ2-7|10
ASSLQGFEQY
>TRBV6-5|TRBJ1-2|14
ASSYSSGGGSYGYT
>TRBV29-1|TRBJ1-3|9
SVLSGNTIY
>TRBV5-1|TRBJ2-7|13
ASRRVGTGAYEQY
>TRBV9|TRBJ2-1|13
ASSVGGITYNEQF
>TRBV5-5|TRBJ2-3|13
ASAEVTGGLDTQY
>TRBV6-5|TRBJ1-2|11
ASSHPASPGYT
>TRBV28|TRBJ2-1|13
ASRSSPNSYNEQF
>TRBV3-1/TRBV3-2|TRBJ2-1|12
ASSLGTGWNEQF
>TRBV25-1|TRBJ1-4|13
ASGETGRVNEKLF
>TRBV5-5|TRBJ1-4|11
ASRRGSNEKLF
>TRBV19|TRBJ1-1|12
ASSGTAGNTEAF
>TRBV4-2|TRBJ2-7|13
ASSQDRDSSYEQY
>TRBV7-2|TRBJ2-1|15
ASSPWTSGGSNNEQF
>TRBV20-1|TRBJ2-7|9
SARVLGEQY
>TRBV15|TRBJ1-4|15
ATSRDYLTTTNEKLF
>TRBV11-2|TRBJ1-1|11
ASGRGSNTEAF
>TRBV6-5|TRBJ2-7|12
ASKSSGDPYEQY
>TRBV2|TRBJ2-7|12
ASSPGTPPYEQY
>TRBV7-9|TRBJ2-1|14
ASSLPLDRNLNEQF